This TCR beta chain emerged from a study of PD-1 blockade in classical Hodgkin lymphoma. Study-level findings and limits: Whereas CD4+ TCR diversity had risen significantly by C4D1, CD8+ TCR diversity had not.

The assay was immunoSEQ multiplex PCR, and TCRdb's table has in-frame clones only and misses some. Among some 63,000 clones, around 90% were seen once, and the ten largest hold more than 7.5%. Each patient relapsed following autologous stem cell transplantation, and prior brentuximab vedotin exposure differed. The germline V gene encodes CDR1 KGHSH and CDR2 LQKENI. This CDR3 contains 17 residues. V shed 0 bases, J shed 6 bases, and the junction held 8 bases outside the gene matches. This clone occurred once. Its antigen is still unknown. This receptor was taken from a human donor with classical Hodgkin lymphoma. The chain carries TRBV18 and TRBJ2-2; 9 bases match TRBD2. The sample here was peripheral blood mononuclear cells (PBMCs), taken at baseline. The CDR3 reads CASSPPGLAGHAGELFF. CDR3 DNA: TGTGCCAGCTCACCACCCGGCCTAGCGGGACATGCCGGGGAGCTGTTTTTT.